This T cell receptor (beta chain) was sequenced during a study of cytomegalovirus exposure and HLA in healthy donors. General observations from the study: In a later analysis, TCR beta V- and J-gene trimming showed a link to a missense DCLRE1C variant. Reports state that TCR beta sequences accurately predicted most subjects' HLA-A and HLA-B alleles. According to an earlier analysis, most TCR beta V segments yielded productive rearrangements about 90% or about 30% of the time.

In the PCR, 60 Vbeta and 13 Jbeta primers were used. In the original processing: In a later analysis, of approximately 81 million unique beta chains, around 9.9 million appeared in at least two donors. Method: immunoSEQ multiplex PCR; TCRdb's copy keeps in-frame clones and lacks some. V and J calls and clone size are as listed in that table; D and trimming were resolved from the DNA. The sample totals tens of thousands of clones. With 2 bases clipped from V and 8 bases from J, the junction kept 8 bases outside the gene matches. Germline lookup yields CDR1 SGDLS and CDR2 YYNGEE. CDR3 length equals 16 residues. Worth noting for this clone: Its specificity is not known.

This clonotype was sampled from a human donor in good health. The gene calls are TRBV9 and TRBJ1-4; 11 bases map to TRBD1. The sample comprised PBMCs. The CDR3 DNA reads TGTGCCAGCAGCGTGACCCCGGGACAGGGGGGAGAAAAACTGTTTTTT. It is translated as CASSVTPGQGGEKLFF.